A selection of T cell receptor beta chains follows, all from one sample in a study of T cell changes during pregnancy in multiple sclerosis. TCRdb's table, derived via immunoSEQ multiplex PCR, lists solely in-frame clones and lacks some. The sample includes around 100,000 clones, 90% of them seen just once. This material consisted of peripheral blood, taken in the second trimester of pregnancy. Receptors originate from a female donor in good health, enrolled as a control in a pregnancy study. Each CDR3 is given with its conserved first and last residue. D genes are given only for firm matches. The size of a clone is reported for some rows only, either as once, few or many, or as a class for expanded clones.

TRBV6-6	once	TRBD2	TRBJ2-7	CASHHGVQGGNEQYF	TGTGCCAGCCATCACGGGGTCCAGGGAGGGAACGAGCAGTACTTC
TRBV18	once	NA	TRBJ2-3	CASSPRSGVGTDTQYF	TGTGCCAGCTCACCACGGTCGGGAGTAGGTACAGATACGCAGTATTTT
TRBV10-3	NA	TRBD1	TRBJ2-2	CAISDPGQGSDTGELFF	TGTGCCATCAGTGACCCTGGACAGGGGTCGGACACCGGGGAGCTGTTTTTT
TRBV10-3	NA	NA	TRBJ1-2	CAISESAGYTF	TGTGCCATCAGTGAGTCGGCTGGCTACACCTTC
TRBV5-8	NA	NA	TRBJ1-3	CASSVAYSGNTIYF	TGTGCCAGCAGCGTTGCCTACTCTGGAAACACCATATATTTT
TRBV11-2	once	NA	TRBJ1-5	CASSLNSGGNQPQHF	TGTGCCAGCAGCCTCAACTCAGGGGGCAATCAGCCCCAGCATTTT
TRBV7-8	NA	NA	TRBJ1-1	CASSPKEGTEAFF	TGTGCCAGCAGCCCGAAGGAGGGCACTGAAGCTTTCTTT
TRBV7-2	NA	NA	TRBJ1-5	CASSSARLRGNQPQHF	TGTGCCAGCAGCTCCGCACGACTGCGGGGCAATCAGCCCCAGCATTTT
TRBV25-1	NA	TRBD1	TRBJ2-7	CASRTGATTSYEQYF	TGTGCCAGCAGGACAGGGGCTACCACTTCCTACGAGCAGTACTTC
TRBV6-4	few	NA	TRBJ1-1	CASSDSQNTEAFF	TGTGCCAGCAGTGACTCACAGAACACTGAAGCTTTCTTT
TRBV6-5	NA	TRBD1	TRBJ1-1	CASSYRDRGMNTEAFF	TGTGCCAGCAGTTACCGGGACAGGGGGATGAACACTGAAGCTTTCTTT
TRBV11-3	NA	NA	TRBJ1-5	CASSSHRLDSNQPQHF	TGTGCCAGCAGCTCCCACAGGCTAGATAGCAATCAGCCCCAGCATTTT
TRBV6-5	NA	NA	TRBJ2-5	CASGQNQETQYF	TGTGCCAGTGGACAGAACCAAGAGACCCAGTACTTC
TRBV18	NA	NA	TRBJ2-7	CASSPPFQQGGEQYF	TGTGCCAGCTCACCACCGTTTCAGCAGGGCGGCGAGCAGTACTTC
TRBV6-6	NA	NA	TRBJ2-7	CASSYNDRTYEQYF	TGTGCCAGCAGTTACAACGACAGGACCTACGAGCAGTACTTC
TRBV7-2	NA	TRBD2	TRBJ2-7	CASSLTSGRVYEQYF	TGTGCCAGCAGCCTGACTAGCGGGAGGGTCTACGAGCAGTACTTC
TRBV6-4	NA	TRBD2	TRBJ2-3	CASRPLASGGGDTQYF	TGTGCCAGCAGGCCGCTGGCTAGCGGGGGCGGGGATACGCAGTATTTT
TRBV10-2	NA	TRBD1	TRBJ1-1	CASRGQTNTEAFF	TGCGCCAGCAGGGGACAGACGAACACTGAAGCTTTCTTT
TRBV5-6	once	NA	TRBJ2-5	CASSSYRDSETQYF	TGTGCCAGCAGCTCATACAGGGATTCGGAGACCCAGTACTTC
TRBV20-1	NA	NA	TRBJ2-7	CSVGTGYEQYF	TGCAGTGTGGGTACAGGCTACGAGCAGTACTTC
TRBV14	NA	TRBD1	TRBJ1-6	CASSRIQGVGQASPLHF	TGTGCCAGCAGCCGGATCCAGGGGGTTGGGCAGGCTTCACCCCTCCACTTT
TRBV4-2	NA	NA	TRBJ1-2	CASSQEDRGNYGYTF	TGTGCCAGCAGCCAAGAAGATCGAGGTAACTATGGCTACACCTTC
TRBV19	once	NA	TRBJ1-3	CASSLRTGNTIYF	TGTGCCAGTAGTCTCAGAACTGGAAACACCATATATTTT
TRBV6-6	NA	NA	TRBJ2-5	CASSRGETQYF	TGTGCCAGCAGCAGGGGAGAGACCCAGTACTTC
TRBV5-4	NA	TRBD2	TRBJ2-2	CASSLGSGRAGELFF	TGTGCCAGCAGCTTGGGTAGCGGGAGGGCCGGGGAGCTGTTTTTT
TRBV5-1	NA	NA	TRBJ1-6	CASSLARGSDNSPLHF	TGCGCCAGCAGCTTGGCCCGGGGTTCCGATAATTCACCCCTCCACTTT
TRBV30	few	NA	TRBJ1-2	CAWSTGNYGYTF	TGTGCCTGGAGTACGGGGAACTATGGCTACACCTTC
TRBV13	NA	NA	TRBJ2-1	CASGGSYNEQFF	TGTGCCAGCGGGGGCAGTTACAATGAGCAGTTCTTC
TRBV19	NA	TRBD2	TRBJ2-1	CATRGDYVSYNEQFF	TGTGCCACCCGGGGGGACTACGTCTCCTACAATGAGCAGTTCTTC
TRBV5-1	NA	TRBD1	TRBJ1-2	CASSSTGQNYGYTF	TGCGCCAGCAGCTCGACAGGGCAGAACTATGGCTACACCTTC
TRBV5-8	NA	TRBD2	TRBJ2-1	CASASGGVYEQFF	TGTGCCTCCGCCAGCGGGGGGGTCTATGAGCAGTTCTTC
TRBV5-4	NA	NA	TRBJ2-7	CASSLTYEQYF	TGTGCCAGCAGCCTTACCTACGAGCAGTACTTC
TRBV11-2	NA	TRBD1	TRBJ1-1	CASSSRQGYTEAFF	TGTGCCAGCAGCTCCAGACAGGGATACACTGAAGCTTTCTTT
TRBV7-6	NA	TRBD2	TRBJ2-3	CASTRQGASGTYARTDTQYF	TGTGCCAGCACCCGACAAGGGGCTAGCGGGACGTACGCGCGCACAGATACGCAGTATTTT
TRBV14	NA	NA	TRBJ1-2	CASSQVSPVNGYTF	TGTGCCAGCAGCCAAGTGAGTCCGGTGAATGGCTACACCTTC
TRBV10-1	NA	NA	TRBJ1-1	CASSEGDSKNTEAFF	TGCGCCAGCAGTGAGGGGGACTCGAAGAACACTGAAGCTTTCTTT
TRBV19	NA	TRBD1	TRBJ2-7	CASSGWTGPTYSEQYF	TGTGCCAGTAGTGGGTGGACAGGCCCGACCTACTCCGAGCAGTACTTC
TRBV30	NA	TRBD1	TRBJ2-1	CAWSPGTGAYEQFF	TGTGCCTGGAGTCCCGGGACAGGGGCCTATGAGCAGTTCTTC
TRBV5-4	few	TRBD1	TRBJ1-1	CASSLGTGEAFF	TGTGCCAGCAGCCTCGGGACAGGTGAAGCTTTCTTT
TRBV7-9	NA	TRBD1	TRBJ1-2	CASSLTQPSTGRDTF	TGTGCCAGCAGCTTAACCCAACCTTCGACAGGGCGGGACACCTTC
TRBV11-3	NA	NA	TRBJ2-7	CASSQGTTAEQYF	TGTGCCAGCAGCCAGGGGACTACTGCCGAGCAGTACTTC
TRBV19	NA	TRBD1	TRBJ1-1	CASSLSSGGTEAFF	TGTGCCAGTAGTTTATCCTCAGGGGGCACTGAAGCTTTCTTT
TRBV6-1	NA	TRBD1	TRBJ1-5	CASSGTGRSNQPQHF	TGTGCCAGCAGCGGGACAGGGAGAAGCAATCAGCCCCAGCATTTT
TRBV27	NA	TRBD1	TRBJ2-3	CASSLWGRGLTDTQYF	TGTGCCAGCAGTTTGTGGGGCAGGGGGTTAACAGATACGCAGTATTTT
TRBV9	once	TRBD2	TRBJ2-7	CASSTSPQGLAGYEQYF	TGTGCCAGCAGCACAAGTCCCCAAGGACTAGCGGGTTACGAGCAGTACTTC